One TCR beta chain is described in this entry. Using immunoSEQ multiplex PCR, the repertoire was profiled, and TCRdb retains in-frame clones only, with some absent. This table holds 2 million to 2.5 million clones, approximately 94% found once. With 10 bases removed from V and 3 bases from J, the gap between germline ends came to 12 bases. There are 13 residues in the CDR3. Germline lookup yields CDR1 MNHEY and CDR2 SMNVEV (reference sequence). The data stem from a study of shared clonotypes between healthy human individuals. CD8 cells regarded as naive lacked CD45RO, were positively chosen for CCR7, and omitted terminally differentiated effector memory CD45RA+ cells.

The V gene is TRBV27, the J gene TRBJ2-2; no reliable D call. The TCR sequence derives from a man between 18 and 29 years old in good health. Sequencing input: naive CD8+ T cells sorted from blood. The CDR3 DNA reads TGTGCCACCGGGTTGGTTTACACCGGGGAGCTGTTTTTT. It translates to CATGLVYTGELFF.